The 27 T cell receptor beta chains below all came from one sample that was sequenced in a study of blood T cell repertoires in COVID-19 (dated by TCRdb to 2019 to 2021). The method behind the library was the immunoSEQ multiplex PCR assay. Drawn from immuneACCESS, this table holds only the in-frame rearrangements with V and J called that TCRdb kept. Clones are partly lost; checked studies trace under half to an unresolved V gene and leave the rest unexplained. The sample profile shows about 370,000 clones; 80% to 90% of them were found once. The ten largest clones capture about 2.9% of the sample. Sequenced sample: peripheral blood. These receptors came from a woman in her 30s with COVID-19, enrolled during active disease.

This sequence joins TRBV6-7 and TRBJ2-7; perhaps TRBD2 as D (5 bases). TRBV6-7 is marked as an open reading frame, function uncertain. The CDR3 sequence is 16 residues long. Trimming took off 5 bases at V and 2 bases at J, with 19 bases between the two ends. The CDR3: CASSTSGLGGPYEQYV. The CDR3 DNA is TGTGCCAGCAGTACATCAGGTCTCGGCGGGCCCTACGAGCAGTACGTC.

The chain has TRBV15 and TRBJ1-1, with no clear D. The V end lost 2 bases, the J end lost 7 bases, and 11 bases lay between the germline ends. The CDR3 loop spans 13 amino acids. Germline loops: CDR1 LNHNV, CDR2 YYDKDF (reference sequence). The CDR3 loop is CATSRRGQVEAFF. In nucleotides, the CDR3 is TGTGCCACCAGCAGAAGAGGGCAGGTTGAAGCTTTCTTT.

The V and J genes are TRBV28 and TRBJ2-1, with 9 bases aligning to TRBD2. Germline V lookup: CDR1 MDHEN, CDR2 SYDVKM. V shed 5 bases and J 7 bases; nucleotides not matched to a gene: 9. CDR3 length: 15 residues. The DNA of the CDR3 is TGTGCCAGCAGTGGGGTGAGACTAGCGGTAAATGAGCAGTTCTTC. Protein: CASSGVRLAVNEQFF.

The genes are TRBV5-4 and TRBJ2-1; weak D call: TRBD2 (5 bases). Germline V gene sequence: CDR1 SGHNT, CDR2 YYREEE (reference sequence). This CDR3 comprises 14 residues. The V end was cut by 3 bases, the J end by 8 bases, with 15 bases between. CDR3 residues: CASSYGIRTDEQFF. The CDR3 DNA reads as TGTGCCAGCAGCTACGGGATTCGCACCGATGAGCAGTTCTTC.

J is TRBJ1-1 and V is TRBV7-9, with no clear D. Germline-derived CDR1 and CDR2 are SEHNR and FQNEAQ (reference sequence). The CDR3 is 13 amino acids. V lost 6 bases and J lost 4, with 12 bases in between. CDR3 nucleotide sequence: TGTGCCAGCAGTCCCACAGAGGGCACTGAAGCTTTCTTT. This codes for CASSPTEGTEAFF.

The chain carries TRBV3-1 (or the pseudogene TRBV3-2) and TRBJ2-1; a weak D match, TRBD1 (5 bases). The CDR3 runs 12 residues. Germline V gives CDR1 LGHDT, CDR2 YNNKEL (reference sequence). Trimming stripped 1 base from V and 10 bases from J, with 8 bases between. CDR3 DNA: TGTGCCAGCAGCCAAGGGGGCAGGGAGCAGTTCTTC. The encoded protein is CASSQGGREQFF.

The chain is built from TRBV15 and TRBJ2-3; 7 bases align to TRBD2. This CDR3 spans 15 amino acids. V dropped 2 bases and J dropped 2; count of bases not matched to a gene: 4. Per germline, CDR1 LNHNV and CDR2 YYDKDF (reference sequence). In DNA form, the CDR3 reads TGTGCCACCAGCAGAAATAAGCGGGACACAGATACGCAGTATTTT. Amino acid sequence: CATSRNKRDTDTQYF.

In DNA, the CDR3 is TGTGCCTGGATGACAGGGGACACTGAAGCTTTCTTT. It is translated as CAWMTGDTEAFF. V is TRBV30 and J is TRBJ1-1; 8 positions agree with TRBD1. There are 12 residues in the CDR3. V shed 4 bases and J 3 bases; nucleotides not matched to a gene: 1. Germline lookup yields CDR1 GTSNPN and CDR2 SVGIG (reference sequence).

The J gene is TRBJ2-3, the V gene TRBV11-3, with TRBD1 matching 9 bases. The CDR3 loop spans 16 amino acids. The V segment lost 3 bases and the J segment 0 bases; nucleotides outside the gene matches: 4. Germline V lookup: CDR1 SGHNT, CDR2 YENEEA. The CDR3 DNA sequence: TGTGCCAGCAGCTTTACAGGGGGCCTCAGCACAGATACGCAGTATTTT. Translated, it gives CASSFTGGLSTDTQYF.

V is TRBV19 and J is TRBJ1-1; D gene uncertain. The CDR3 runs 12 residues. V was shortened by 8 bases and J by 4 bases, with 11 bases between the two germline ends. The germline CDR1 and CDR2 sequences are LNHDA and SQIVND (reference sequence). Here the CDR3 reads CASRQEGTEAFF. Written as DNA, the CDR3 is TGTGCCAGTCGCCAGGAGGGCACTGAAGCTTTCTTT.

The genes are TRBV30 and TRBJ1-5, with TRBD1 matching over 7 bases. The germline CDR1 and CDR2 sequences are GTSNPN and SVGIG (reference sequence). After removal of 7 bases from V and 4 bases from J, the junction contained 7 bases not matched to a gene. This CDR3 spans 13 amino acids. In DNA, the CDR3 is TGTGCCTTTGAAGGGGGCCTTAATCAGCCCCAGCATTTT. Translating gives CAFEGGLNQPQHF. The full variable domain, in which reference TRBV30 and TRBJ1-5 provide the parts outside the CDR3, is SQTIHQWPATLVQPVGSPLSLECTVEGTSNPNLYWYRQAAGRGLQLLFYSVGIGQISSEVPQNLSASRPQDRQFILSSKKLLLSDSGFYLCAFEGGLNQPQHFGDGTRLSIL.

This chain uses TRBV28 with TRBJ1-2; no clear D gene. The V gene's germline CDR1 is MDHEN and CDR2 SYDVKM. Trimming removed 7 bases from V and 2 bases from J, with 11 bases in between. The CDR3 runs 13 residues. CDR3 in amino acids: CASTPDTNYGYTF. The DNA of the CDR3 is TGTGCCAGCACCCCAGACACGAACTATGGCTACACCTTC.

The chain joins TRBV13 to TRBJ1-2; TRBD1 aligns across 7 bases. Germline values: CDR1 PRHDT, CDR2 FYEKMQ (reference sequence). The CDR3 is 13 amino acids. Trimming took 4 bases from V and 6 from J; bases not matched to a gene: 5. For the CDR3, the DNA is TGTGCCAGCAGCTCGGGACAGAAACATGGCTACACCTTC. It translates to CASSSGQKHGYTF.

This chain links TRBV7-9 with TRBJ1-1, with 9 bases that match TRBD1. V was pared by 2 bases and J by 4 bases, with 5 bases of the junction left unmatched. Germline V lookup: CDR1 SEHNR, CDR2 FQNEAQ (reference sequence). The CDR3 is 15 residues long. The CDR3 region has the DNA TGTGCCAGCAGCTTAACAGGGGGCTCGGGCACTGAAGCTTTCTTT. Residues: CASSLTGGSGTEAFF.

The chain couples TRBV10-3 to TRBJ1-5, with D possibly being TRBD1 (6 bases). Germline V gene lookup returns CDR1 ENHRY and CDR2 SYGVKD. The CDR3 is 14 residues long. The V end was cut by 6 bases, the J end by 7 bases, with 16 bases between. The CDR3 region has the DNA TGTGCCATCAGCTGGGACACGAGTAAGCAGCCCCAGCATTTT. Translation: CAISWDTSKQPQHF.

This clone showed up just a few times. V gene TRBV27 combines with J gene TRBJ1-1, with D possibly matching TRBD1 (5 bases). V was shortened by 4 bases and J by 1 base, with 7 bases between the two germline ends. Germline assignment: CDR1 MNHEY and CDR2 SMNVEV (reference sequence). The CDR3 contains 13 residues. CDR3 DNA sequence: TGTGCCAGCAGTTGGGGGGGGAACACTGAAGCTTTCTTT. Translated: CASSWGGNTEAFF.

The chain has TRBV3-1 (or the pseudogene TRBV3-2) and TRBJ2-3; 11 bases align to TRBD2. V was clipped by 0 bases and J by 8 bases; unmatched bases: 10. CDR1 is LGHDT, CDR2 YNNKEL, per germline (reference sequence). The CDR3 spans 17 residues. This chain's CDR3 is CASSQDRLAGPLGTQYF. The CDR3 DNA reads as TGTGCCAGCAGCCAAGACCGACTAGCGGGGCCGTTGGGTACGCAGTATTTT.

This chain connects TRBV5-1 to TRBJ1-1; the match to TRBD1 covers 9 bases. This CDR3 comprises 16 residues. V lost 1 base and J lost 4; bases outside the gene matches: 8. Germline CDR1 and CDR2: SGHRS and YFSETQ. The CDR3 nucleotides read TGCGCCAGCAGCTTGAAACAGGGGGCTGGGAGCACTGAAGCTTTCTTT. Its translation: CASSLKQGAGSTEAFF.

The genes are TRBV27 and TRBJ1-4; possible D gene TRBD1, 6 bases. Per germline, CDR1 MNHEY and CDR2 SMNVEV (reference sequence). Deletions cut 6 bases from V and 7 bases from J, with 9 bases between. CDR3 length equals 12 residues. CDR3 sequence reads: CASRKGVEKLFF. The CDR3, as DNA: TGTGCCAGCAGAAAGGGGGTTGAAAAACTGTTTTTT. Drawing the rest from reference TRBV27 and TRBJ1-4, the complete variable domain is EAQVTQNPRYLITVTGKKLTVTCSQNMNHEYMSWYRQDPGLGLRQIYYSMNVEVTDKGDVPEGYKVSRKEKRNFPLILESPSPNQTSLYFCASRKGVEKLFFGSGTQLSVL.

The chain joins TRBV6-5 to TRBJ1-5; D not certain. The CDR3 is made up of 14 amino acids. The germline CDR1 and CDR2 sequences are MNHEY and SVGAGI. Trimming cost V 5 bases and J 4 bases, with 12 bases left between them. CDR3 DNA: TGTGCCAGCAGTACCTACAGAGCTAATCAGCCCCAGCATTTT. Residues: CASSTYRANQPQHF.

The V call is TRBV28, the J call TRBJ1-5; D is possibly TRBD1 (6 bases). The CDR3 loop spans 14 amino acids. Germline loops: CDR1 MDHEN, CDR2 SYDVKM. V was pared by 6 bases and J by 6 bases, with 15 bases between. The CDR3 region has the DNA TGTGCCAGCAGACCGGGACACTCCAGTCAGCCCCAGCATTTT. It specifies CASRPGHSSQPQHF.

In regard to this clone: In the same sample, other DNA sequences code for this CDR3. The V gene is TRBV6-5, the J gene TRBJ1-1; TRBD1 agrees at 10 bases. CDR1 is MNHEY, CDR2 SVGAGI, per germline. The CDR3 extends over 13 amino acids. J gave up 5 bases and V 5 bases, and 2 bases lay outside the gene matches. The CDR3 bases are TGTGCCAGCAGTCGGACAGGGGGGACTGAAGCTTTCTTT. It specifies CASSRTGGTEAFF.

CDR3 in amino acids: CASSPTDRGGRTEAFF. The CDR3 DNA follows: TGTGCCAGCAGCCCAACTGACAGGGGAGGACGAACTGAAGCTTTCTTT. The V and J genes are TRBV4-2 and TRBJ1-1; 8 bases are a match to TRBD1. The V gene's germline CDR1 is LGHNA and CDR2 YNFKEQ. The CDR3 contains 16 residues. Losses at the gene ends were 4 bases for V and 5 bases for J; bases not matched to a gene: 12.

J is TRBJ2-5 and V is TRBV3-1 (or the pseudogene TRBV3-2); 8 bases fit TRBD1. The CDR3 contains 16 residues. V lost 1 base, J lost 1 base, and 5 bases stayed unmatched. Per the germline V gene, CDR1 is LGHDT and CDR2 is YNNKEL (reference sequence). CDR3 amino acids: CASSQARDRPQETQYF. CDR3 sequence (DNA): TGTGCCAGCAGCCAAGCCCGGGACAGGCCCCAAGAGACCCAGTACTTC.

V is TRBV5-5 and J is TRBJ1-1; no clear D gene. From germline, CDR1 is SGHKS and CDR2 YYEKEE (reference sequence). The ends were cut back, 2 bases at V and 1 base at J, with 9 bases in the middle. The CDR3 is 14 amino acids. The CDR3 region is CASSFGGSNTEAFF. The DNA for the CDR3 is TGTGCCAGCAGCTTTGGCGGGTCGAACACTGAAGCTTTCTTT.

The chain couples TRBV30 to TRBJ2-2; TRBD2 agrees at 12 bases. CDR1 is GTSNPN and CDR2 is SVGIG in the germline V gene (reference sequence). The CDR3 extends over 19 amino acids. The trim removed 1 base at V and 9 bases at J, leaving 18 bases unmatched. CDR3: CAWSDGTGVTSGRPRELFF. The CDR3 region has the DNA TGTGCCTGGAGTGATGGGACAGGGGTAACTAGCGGGAGGCCCCGGGAGCTGTTTTTT.

The rearrangement links TRBV6-5 to TRBJ1-1, with TRBD1 as a possible D gene (6 bases). V was clipped by 5 bases and J by 9 bases, with 13 bases between them. Germline-derived CDR1 and CDR2 are MNHEY and SVGAGI. The CDR3 loop spans 12 amino acids. The CDR3 DNA sequence: TGTGCCAGCAGTCATGGACAGAACCAAGCTTTCTTT. It codes for CASSHGQNQAFF.